Listed below are T cell receptor beta chains from one sample, sequenced in a study of cytotoxic CD8 clonotypes in ibrutinib-treated CLL. Assay used: immunoSEQ multiplex PCR; TCRdb lists only in-frame clones, some missing. Among around 330,000 clones, around 66% were seen once, and the ten largest hold under 8%. The starting material was PBMCs, obtained after 36 months of ibrutinib treatment. These receptors originate from a human donor with chronic lymphocytic leukemia. CDR3s include the opening cysteine and the closing phenylalanine or tryptophan. D genes are given only for firm matches. Some rows have no size entry. The others give once, few or many, or a class for an expanded clone.

d_gene	v_gene	abundance	j_gene	CDR3nt	CDR3aa
-	TRBV10-3	few	TRBJ2-2	TGTGCCATCAGTGAGTCCCCCGGGGAGCTGTTTTTT	CAISESPGELFF
-	TRBV29-1	-	TRBJ1-1	TGCAGCGTTGAAACGGTTTACAACACTGAAGCTTTCTTT	CSVETVYNTEAFF
-	TRBV6-5	-	TRBJ1-2	TGTGCCAGCAGATCGGTTAAGTATGGCTACACCTTC	CASRSVKYGYTF
TRBD1	TRBV7-9	once	TRBJ2-3	TGTGCCAGCAGCCCGGGGACAGGGAACTCAGATACGCAGTATTTT	CASSPGTGNSDTQYF
-	TRBV15	few	TRBJ1-6	TGTGCCACCAGCAGAGGCCAGGGGTTGGGCTCCTATAATTCACCCCTCCACTTT	CATSRGQGLGSYNSPLHF
-	TRBV19	few	TRBJ1-5	TGTGCCAGTAGTATCCTCCCTTTACCCCCCAATCAGCCCCAGCATTTT	CASSILPLPPNQPQHF
TRBD1	TRBV27	-	TRBJ2-1	TGTGCCAGCAGTTTAATAAGGACAGGGGACTACAATGAGCAGTTCTTC	CASSLIRTGDYNEQFF
-	TRBV27	once	TRBJ2-7	TGTGCCAGCAGTTTATTCCGGGTCTTTGGCCGGGCTAGCACCGAGCAGTACTTC	CASSLFRVFGRASTEQYF
TRBD2	TRBV14	-	TRBJ2-1	TGTGCCAGCAGCCAAGATGCCCGGCGGGGGGGCCGAGATGAGCAGTTCTTC	CASSQDARRGGRDEQFF
TRBD1	TRBV28	-	TRBJ2-7	TGTGCCAGCAGTCTCCTGGGGGGACAGGGCTACGAGCAGTACTTC	CASSLLGGQGYEQYF
TRBD2	TRBV5-4	-	TRBJ2-1	TGTGCCAGCTCCCAACTAGCGGCTTACAATGAGCAGTTCTTC	CASSQLAAYNEQFF
-	TRBV29-1	-	TRBJ2-2	TGCAGCGTTGTTGGACCGCAACCCGGGGAGCTGTTTTTT	CSVVGPQPGELFF
TRBD1	TRBV15	-	TRBJ1-2	TGTGCCACCGAACCGGGACAGGGACTTCATGGCTACACCTTC	CATEPGQGLHGYTF
-	TRBV6-5	-	TRBJ1-2	TGTTCCAGTTGGCTCGAGGGATATGGCTACACCTTC	CSSWLEGYGYTF
TRBD2	TRBV2	-	TRBJ2-3	TGTGCCATAACCGGGACTAGGTCGCCCACCGTTACGCAGTATTTT	CAITGTRSPTVTQYF
-	TRBV4-3	-	TRBJ2-2	TGCGCCAGCAGCCACCAAGTATCGAACACCGGGGAGCTGTTTTTT	CASSHQVSNTGELFF
TRBD1	TRBV19	-	TRBJ1-2	TGTGCCAGTAGTATTGCAGGGGGCACTTATGGCTACACCTTC	CASSIAGGTYGYTF
-	TRBV6-5	-	TRBJ1-4	TGTGCCAGCAGTTACTCGTTTTCAGGGAGTAATGAAAAACTGTTTTTT	CASSYSFSGSNEKLFF
-	TRBV7-9	-	TRBJ2-1	TGTGCCAGCAGACCAACGGGGAGCTCCTACAATGAGCAGTTCTTC	CASRPTGSSYNEQFF
-	TRBV29-1	-	TRBJ2-7	TGCAGCGTTTCTAACAGGGTGACCTACGAGCAGTACTTC	CSVSNRVTYEQYF
-	TRBV2	-	TRBJ1-3	TGTGCCACCTACGGGGGTACTGGAAACACCATATATTTT	CATYGGTGNTIYF
-	TRBV6-1	few	TRBJ2-1	TGTGCCAGCAGTGAGCGGTACAATGAGCAGTTCTTC	CASSERYNEQFF
TRBD2	TRBV7-3	few	TRBJ2-2	TGTGCCAGCAGCCCTCGGGACTACCAACCCACCGGGGAGCTGTTTTTT	CASSPRDYQPTGELFF
TRBD1	TRBV2	-	TRBJ1-5	TGTGCCAGCAGTCCCACAGGGGGTAGCAATCAGCCCCAGCATTTT	CASSPTGGSNQPQHF
-	TRBV11-2	-	TRBJ2-2	TGTGCCAGCAGCTTGTTCACTGTCATTGGCAGGGGATCGATCGGGGAGCTGTTTTTT	CASSLFTVIGRGSIGELFF
TRBD2	TRBV5-1	few	TRBJ2-7	TGCGCCAGCAGCTTGGTCGTAGCGGGAATGCACGAGCAGTACTTC	CASSLVVAGMHEQYF
-	TRBV2	-	TRBJ2-5	TGTGCCAGCAGTTTTAGTGAGGAGACCCAGTACTTC	CASSFSEETQYF
-	TRBV2	-	TRBJ2-7	TGTGCCAGCAGTGGGATACTAGCTGTTGCCTACGAGCAGTACTTC	CASSGILAVAYEQYF